This T cell receptor beta chain was retrieved from a study of metastatic and nonmetastatic thyroid tumors. The overall study: Thyroid patients, malignant and benign, had repertoires compared across blood and tumor or nodule tissue.

TCRdb re-called clones via MiXCR from the PCR reads. The repertoire holds roughly 12,000 clones, with approximately 30% as singletons. All patients reached thyroid surgery having received no treatment beforehand. Germline V CDR1 and CDR2: MGHRA, YSYEKL. Trimming took off 1 base at V and 0 bases at J, with 8 bases between the two ends. This CDR3 is 15 amino acids long. The chain links TRBV4-1 to TRBJ2-3, with no clear D. Sequenced material: tumor tissue. This receptor was obtained from a male donor with papillary thyroid cancer or a benign thyroid nodule (not recorded which). Some clones in this sample may be carry-over from other donors' samples. The CDR3, as DNA: TGCGCCAGCAGCCAAGTTGCTACTAGCACAGATACGCAGTATTTT. It is translated as CASSQVATSTDTQYF.